This TCR beta chain appears in the sequencing data of a study of OX40 agonist ivuxolimab in advanced cancers. The V end was cut by 3 bases, the J end by 3 bases, with 8 bases between. Germline CDR1 SGHTA, CDR2 FQGTGA. The CDR3 has 13 amino acids. Generated by immunoSEQ multiplex PCR, the TCRdb table keeps only in-frame clones and is missing some. Of fewer than 65,000 clones listed, roughly 90% are singletons. This TCR was recovered from an adult with an advanced solid tumor such as melanoma, head and neck, liver or kidney cancer. This chain joins TRBV7-3 and TRBJ2-5; no clear D gene. Source: CD4+ or CD8+ T cells sorted from blood, taken in a trial of the OX40 agonist ivuxolimab. The CDR3 region is CASSFVGEETQYF. As DNA, the CDR3 is TGTGCCAGCAGCTTCGTCGGAGAAGAGACCCAGTACTTC.